This T cell receptor beta chain is from a study of blood T cells in healthy people across ages. This clonotype was found a few times. Combining a sample-barcoded 5' primer with a J-beta primer mix, a second PCR ran for about 7 to 11 cycles. MiXCR, applied by TCRdb to the 5' RACE reads, yields one record per CDR3 protein. In the table there are hundreds of thousands of distinct CDR3 sequences, less than 60% of which are singletons. The sequencing input was blood. This receptor was obtained from an elderly man in good health.

The CDR3 loop reads CASSFKRGGGYFDTQYF. Written as DNA, the CDR3 is TGTGCCAGCAGTTTCAAGCGGGGCGGGGGGTATTTTGATACGCAGTATTTT. The rearrangement joins TRBV27 to TRBJ2-3, with TRBD2 matching 8 bases. Unmatched junction bases numbered 14, after V lost 3 bases and J lost 6 bases. There are 17 residues in the CDR3. Germline lookup yields CDR1 MNHEY and CDR2 SMNVEV (reference sequence).